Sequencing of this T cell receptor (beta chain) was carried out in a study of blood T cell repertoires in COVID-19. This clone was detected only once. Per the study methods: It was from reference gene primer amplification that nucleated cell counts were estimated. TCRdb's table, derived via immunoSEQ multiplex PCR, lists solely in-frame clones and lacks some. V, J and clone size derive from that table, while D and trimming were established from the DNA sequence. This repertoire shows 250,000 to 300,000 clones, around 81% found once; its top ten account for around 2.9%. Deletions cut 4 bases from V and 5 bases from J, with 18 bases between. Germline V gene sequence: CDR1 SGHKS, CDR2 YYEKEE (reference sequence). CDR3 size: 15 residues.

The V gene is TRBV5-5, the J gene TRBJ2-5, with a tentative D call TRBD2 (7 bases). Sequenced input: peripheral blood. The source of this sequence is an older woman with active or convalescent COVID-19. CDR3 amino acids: CASSPWGGSAETQYF. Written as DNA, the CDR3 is TGTGCCAGCAGCCCGTGGGGGGGCTCGGCCGAGACCCAGTACTTC. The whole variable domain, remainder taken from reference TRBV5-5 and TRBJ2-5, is DAGVTQSPTHLIKTRGQQVTLRCSPISGHKSVSWYQQVLGQGPQFIFQYYEKEERGRGNFPDRFSARQFPNYSSELNVNALLLGDSALYLCASSPWGGSAETQYFGPGTRLLVL.